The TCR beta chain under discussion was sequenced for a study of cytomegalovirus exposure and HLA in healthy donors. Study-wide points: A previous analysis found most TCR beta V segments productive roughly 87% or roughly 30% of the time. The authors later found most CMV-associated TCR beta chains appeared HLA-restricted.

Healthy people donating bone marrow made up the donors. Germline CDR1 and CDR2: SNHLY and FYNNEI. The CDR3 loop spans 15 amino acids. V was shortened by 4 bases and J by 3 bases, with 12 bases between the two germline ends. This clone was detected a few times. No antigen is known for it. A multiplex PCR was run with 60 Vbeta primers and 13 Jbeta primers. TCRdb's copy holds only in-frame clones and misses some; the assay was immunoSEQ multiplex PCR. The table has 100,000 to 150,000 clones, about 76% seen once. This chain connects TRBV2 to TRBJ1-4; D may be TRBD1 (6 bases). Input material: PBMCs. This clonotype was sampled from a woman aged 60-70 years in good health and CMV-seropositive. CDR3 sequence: CASSAQGLSNEKLFF. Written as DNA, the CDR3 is TGTGCCAGCAGTGCCCAGGGGTTGTCTAATGAAAAACTGTTTTTT.